A single T cell receptor (beta chain) is shown here with its context. Its antigen is unidentified. This CDR3 has 11 residues. Trimming stripped 5 bases from V and 2 bases from J, with 2 bases between. Germline CDR1 and CDR2: SEHNR and FQNEAQ (reference sequence). This record belongs to a study of cytomegalovirus exposure and HLA in healthy donors. Study in general: In a later analysis, it was reported that the roughly 120 validation repertoires had been produced on the same platform as the roughly 610 repertoires belonging to the first cohort.

TCRdb keeps only in-frame clones here, not all; method: immunoSEQ multiplex PCR. The table lists 350,000 or so clones, roughly 85% of them singletons. Regarding the study as a whole: A few chains linked to CMV were shown in vitro to be specific for CMV antigens. TCR beta chains numbering some 160 were designated cytomegalovirus-associated.

Separate from the roughly 720-subject first cohort was the approximately 120-subject validation cohort, to which the donors belonged. This clonotype was obtained from a woman between 18 and 30 years old in good health and CMV-seronegative. This chain links TRBV7-9 with TRBJ2-3; D is undetermined. Sequenced sample: PBMCs. This CDR3 reads CASSLTDTQYF. For the CDR3, the DNA is TGTGCCAGCAGCCTCACAGATACGCAGTATTTT.